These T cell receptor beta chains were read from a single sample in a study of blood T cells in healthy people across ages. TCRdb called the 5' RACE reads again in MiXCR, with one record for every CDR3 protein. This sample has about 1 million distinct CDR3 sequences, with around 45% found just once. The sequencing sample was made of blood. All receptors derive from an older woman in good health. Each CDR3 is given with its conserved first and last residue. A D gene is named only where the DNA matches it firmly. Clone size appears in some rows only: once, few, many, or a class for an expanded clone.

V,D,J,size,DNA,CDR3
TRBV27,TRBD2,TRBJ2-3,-,TGTGCCAGCAGCCGGGGGGGCGCCTTCAACGCAGATACGCAGTATTTT,CASSRGGAFNADTQYF
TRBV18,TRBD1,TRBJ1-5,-,TGTGCCAGCTCACCCGGGACAGGGGAAAATCAGCCCCAGCATTTT,CASSPGTGENQPQHF
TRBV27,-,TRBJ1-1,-,TGTGCCAGCAAAGGACAGACGAACACTGAAGCTTTCTTT,CASKGQTNTEAFF
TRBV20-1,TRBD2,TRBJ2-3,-,TGCAGTGCTAGACCCCCTAGCGGGAGTCGGATAGATACGCAGTATTTT,CSARPPSGSRIDTQYF
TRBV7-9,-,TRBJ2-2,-,TGTGCCAGCAGCCTACCAGACGCCGCCGGGGAGCTGTTTTTT,CASSLPDAAGELFF
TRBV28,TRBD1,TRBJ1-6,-,TGTGCCAGCAGTCAAATGGGACAGAATAATTCACCCCTCCACTTT,CASSQMGQNNSPLHF
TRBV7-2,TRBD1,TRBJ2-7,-,TGTGCCAGCAGCACATGGACAGGACCCTACGAGCAGTACTTC,CASSTWTGPYEQYF
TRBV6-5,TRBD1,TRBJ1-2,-,TGTGCCAGCAGAGACAGGGTGTCTAACTATGGCTACACCTTC,CASRDRVSNYGYTF
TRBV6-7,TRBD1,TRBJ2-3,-,TGTGCCAGCAGACCACCAGCGACAGGGGGGCTTGGAGATACGCAGTATTTT,CASRPPATGGLGDTQYF
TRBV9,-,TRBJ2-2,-,TGTGCCAGCAGCGTTCAGGGATACCCGAACACCGGGGAGCTGTTTTTT,CASSVQGYPNTGELFF
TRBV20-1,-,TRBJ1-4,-,TGCAGTGCTAGAGCTTTAGGGTTGAAAAATGAAAAACTGTTTTTT,CSARALGLKNEKLFF
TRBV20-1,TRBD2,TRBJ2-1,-,TGCAGTGCCTCCCGAGGCGGGAGAGGAGGTTCCTACAATGAGCAGTTCTTC,CSASRGGRGGSYNEQFF
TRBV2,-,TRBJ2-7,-,TGTGCCAGCAGTTATACTCTGACCTCCTACGAGCAGTACTTC,CASSYTLTSYEQYF
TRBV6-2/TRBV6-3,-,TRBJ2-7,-,TGTGCCAGCAGTTACGGTCTCCCAGGGTTCTCCTACGAGCAGTACTTC,CASSYGLPGFSYEQYF
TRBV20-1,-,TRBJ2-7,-,TGCAGTGCCCCCGGGGTTTACAATGAGCAGTACTTC,CSAPGVYNEQYF
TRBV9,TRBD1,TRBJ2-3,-,TGTGCCAGCAGCGAACCGAAGACAGGGAAGGGCACAGATACGCAGTATTTT,CASSEPKTGKGTDTQYF
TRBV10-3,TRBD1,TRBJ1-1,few,TGTGCCATCGCCCCCGGGACAGGGATCACTGAAGCTTTCTTT,CAIAPGTGITEAFF
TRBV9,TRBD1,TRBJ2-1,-,TGTGCCAGCAGCGTACAGGGGGACAATGAGCAGTTCTTC,CASSVQGDNEQFF
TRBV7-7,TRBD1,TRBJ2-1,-,TGTGCCAGCAGCCCCGGACAGGGGGTGGGGAATGTGCAGTTCTTC,CASSPGQGVGNVQFF
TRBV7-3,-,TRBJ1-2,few,TGTGCCAGCAGCTTATTGGGCAGGTCCTCTAACTATGGCTACACCTTC,CASSLLGRSSNYGYTF